This T cell receptor beta chain was recorded in a study of long-term antiretroviral therapy in people with HIV. The overall study: The earliest samples predate the 2015 immediate-ART recommendation by about a decade. Study observations and caveats: Controls showed broader CDR3 length ranges than did the HIV repertoires. Older ART regimens were possibly in use when the blood was collected between about 2003 and 2018.

Remarks on this clone: Its antigen is still unknown.

The CDR3 length is 15 residues. CDR1 is SGHTS, CDR2 YDEGEE, per germline. With 2 bases clipped from V and 7 bases from J, the junction kept 5 bases outside the gene matches. With survey level as its setting, the immunoSEQ assay was v3.0. Data came from immunoSEQ multiplex PCR; TCRdb stores just in-frame clones and leaves some out. The sample lists around 29,000 clones; over 90% were seen once. The TCR was taken from a woman aged 40-49 years with HIV. Material: unsorted PBMCs, obtained 6.5 years after starting antiretroviral therapy. The V gene is TRBV5-8, the J gene TRBJ2-1; 11 bases match TRBD1. CDR3 sequence (DNA): TGTGCCAGCAGCTTACGGACAGGGGGCTTGAATGAGCAGTTCTTC. It yields the protein CASSLRTGGLNEQFF. Based on the CDR3 plus reference TRBV5-8 and TRBJ2-1, the full variable domain is EAGVTQSPTHLIKTRGQQATLRCSPISGHTSVYWYQQALGLGLQFLLWYDEGEERNRGNFPPRFSGRQFPNYSSELNVNALELEDSALYLCASSLRTGGLNEQFFGPGTRLTVL.